Each of the 9 T cell receptor beta chains below was sequenced from the same sample in a study of beta chain features in type 1 diabetes. Whole-study results and caveats: All four CD4+ subsets of Type 1 diabetes patients contained TCRB CDR3s that were moderately but significantly shorter.

Sequenced material consisted of expressed TCRB transcripts (all of the isolated RNA was reverse transcribed). The assay was immunoSEQ multiplex PCR, and TCRdb's table has in-frame clones only and misses some. The sample records 550,000 to 850,000 clones, about an eighth being singletons. No antigen has been assigned to these receptors. Sequencing used naive CD4+ T cells from blood. All receptors derive from a man younger than 35 with type 1 diabetes.

The chain uses TRBV5-1 and TRBJ1-2; D remains ambiguous. The CDR3 is 15 residues long. The germline V gene encodes CDR1 SGHRS and CDR2 YFSETQ. V dropped 0 bases and J dropped 2 bases, with 11 bases sitting between them. The CDR3 nucleotides read TGCGCCAGCAGCTTGGCCAGCATAGTGAACTATGGCTACACCTTC. It codes for CASSLASIVNYGYTF. Using reference TRBV5-1 and TRBJ1-2 for the parts outside the CDR3, the full variable domain is KAGVTQTPRYLIKTRGQQVTLSCSPISGHRSVSWYQQTPGQGLQFLFEYFSETQRNKGNFPGRFSGRQFSNSRSEMNVSTLELGDSALYLCASSLASIVNYGYTFGSGTRLTVV.

This clone turned up a few times. V is TRBV29-1 and J is TRBJ1-2, with TRBD1 as a possible D gene (5 bases). CDR3 size: 13 residues. Trimming pared 6 bases from V and 2 bases from J, leaving 13 bases between. Per germline, CDR1 SQVTM and CDR2 ANQGSEA. This CDR3 is CSVGQGLNYGYTF. DNA of the CDR3: TGCAGCGTCGGCCAGGGACTCAACTATGGCTACACCTTC.

This clone was counted between two and nine times. CDR3 nucleotides: TGTGCCAGCAGTGCGGAGAGAAGCTTATGGGGCCAAGAGACCCAGTACTTC. This gives the protein CASSAERSLWGQETQYF. The V and J genes are TRBV27 and TRBJ2-5; D gene unclear. The CDR3 covers 17 residues. V shed 5 bases and J shed 1 base, with 20 bases lying between them. The germline gives CDR1 MNHEY, CDR2 SMNVEV (reference sequence).

The V and J genes are TRBV2 and TRBJ1-6, with a tentative D call TRBD1 (6 bases). Trimming took off 8 bases at V and 6 bases at J, with 14 bases between the two ends. The CDR3 has 14 amino acids. In germline, CDR1 is SNHLY, CDR2 FYNNEI. The CDR3, as DNA: TGTGCCAGCCTCAAGGGGGACACTAATTCACCCCTCCACTTT. Its protein is CASLKGDTNSPLHF.

This clone was found a few times. The chain combines TRBV27 with TRBJ1-3; D ambiguous. Germline V gene data show CDR1 as MNHEY and CDR2 as SMNVEV (reference sequence). The CDR3 totals 11 residues. The germline V and J ends were trimmed by 6 bases and 5 bases, with 5 bases remaining between them. CDR3 nucleotides: TGTGCCAGCAGATCAAGAAACACCATATATTTT. Amino acids: CASRSRNTIYF.

This clone was seen only a few times. The chain combines TRBV11-1 with TRBJ2-5; 10 bases are a match to TRBD2. CDR1 is SGHAT and CDR2 is FQDESV in the germline V gene (reference sequence). This CDR3 is built from 14 residues. The V gene end was trimmed by 5 bases and the J gene end by 5 bases; junction bases not matched to a gene: 5. The CDR3 sequence is CASSPLLAGETQYF. Here the CDR3 DNA reads TGTGCCAGCAGCCCCCTACTAGCGGGGGAGACCCAGTACTTC.

The chain combines TRBV28 with TRBJ1-2, with 10 bases identical to TRBD1. The CDR3 sequence is 11 residues long. With V trimmed by 6 bases and J by 12 bases, 4 bases remained unmatched. Germline CDR1 reads MDHEN; CDR2 reads SYDVKM. The CDR3 region has the DNA TGTGCCAGCAGCCGACAGGGGGCCAACACCTTC. This gives the protein CASSRQGANTF.

V and J are TRBV6-6 and TRBJ1-4; TRBD1 aligns across 9 bases. After removal of 6 bases from V and 7 bases from J, the junction contained 9 bases not matched to a gene. Per germline, CDR1 MNHNY and CDR2 SVGAGI (reference sequence). CDR3 length: 15 amino acids. The CDR3 nucleotides read TGTGCCAGCAGACCCACACAGGGGGCTGGTGAAAAACTGTTTTTT. This translates into CASRPTQGAGEKLFF.

This clone was seen a handful of times. The CDR3 nucleotides read TGTGCCAGCATCTCAGGGGGGAGGGACACCGGGGAGCTGTTTTTT. This translates into CASISGGRDTGELFF. The chain uses TRBV11-2 and TRBJ2-2; D may be TRBD1 or TRBD2 (7 bases each). Germline assignment: CDR1 SGHAT and CDR2 FQNNGV. With 7 bases removed from V and 3 bases from J, the gap between germline ends came to 15 bases. The CDR3 consists of 15 residues.